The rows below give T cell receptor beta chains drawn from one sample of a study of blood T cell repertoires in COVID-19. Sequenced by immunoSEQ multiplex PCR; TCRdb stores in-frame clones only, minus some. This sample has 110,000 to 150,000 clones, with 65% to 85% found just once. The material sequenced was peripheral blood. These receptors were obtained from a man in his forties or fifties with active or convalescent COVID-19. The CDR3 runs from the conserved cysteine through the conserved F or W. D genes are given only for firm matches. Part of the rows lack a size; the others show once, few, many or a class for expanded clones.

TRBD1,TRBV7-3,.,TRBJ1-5,TGTGCCAGCAGCTTGACAGGGGCCCAGCCCCAGCATTTT,CASSLTGAQPQHF
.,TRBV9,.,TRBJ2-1,TGTGCCAGCAGCTTCGTTGGACTCGGCAATGAGCAGTTCTTC,CASSFVGLGNEQFF
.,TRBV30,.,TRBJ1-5,TGTGCCTGGAGTGTGACAGCTAGCAATCAGCCCCAGCATTTT,CAWSVTASNQPQHF
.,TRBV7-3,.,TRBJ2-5,TGTGCCAGCAGCCTCACCGGAGGGCAAGAGACCCAGTACTTC,CASSLTGGQETQYF
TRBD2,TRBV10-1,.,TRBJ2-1,TGCGCCAGCAGTGAGTCGGCGGGGCTAGCGGGCTACAATGAGCAGTTCTTC,CASSESAGLAGYNEQFF
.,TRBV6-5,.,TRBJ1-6,TGTGCCAGTAGCCGGACGGGGGAAGATTCACCCCTCCACTTT,CASSRTGEDSPLHF
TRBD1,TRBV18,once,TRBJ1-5,TGTGCCAGCTCCTCGGGGTACAGGGGCCTGAGAAATCAGCCCCAGCATTTT,CASSSGYRGLRNQPQHF
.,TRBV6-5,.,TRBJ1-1,TGTGCCAGCAGCAGCGGGTGGGGTAGCACTGAAGCTTTCTTT,CASSSGWGSTEAFF
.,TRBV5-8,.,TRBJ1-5,TGTGCCAGCAGCCTGACAGGCAATCAGCCCCAGCATTTT,CASSLTGNQPQHF
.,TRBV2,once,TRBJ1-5,TGTGCCAGCAGCGTCGGAGAATATAGCAATCAGCCCCAGCATTTT,CASSVGEYSNQPQHF
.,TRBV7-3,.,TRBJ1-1,TGTGCCAGCAGCAACAGACAGAACACTGAAGCTTTCTTT,CASSNRQNTEAFF
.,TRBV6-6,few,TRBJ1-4,TGTGCCAGCAGTTCCGGTCTTACTAATGAAAAACTGTTTTTT,CASSSGLTNEKLFF
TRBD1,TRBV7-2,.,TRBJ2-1,TGTGCCAGCAGTTCTACAGGGGGATTCGACCACAATGAGCAGTTCTTC,CASSSTGGFDHNEQFF